This T cell receptor beta chain was observed in a study of siplizumab effects on memory and regulatory T cells. Study-level findings and limits: Siplizumab produced a significant reduction in alloreactive sequences that were traceable to unstimulated CD4+ memory cells. There was no confirmation of the suppressive function of proliferating Tregs from siplizumab cultures.

About this clone: No antigen is known for it.

Using immunoSEQ multiplex PCR, the repertoire was profiled, and TCRdb retains in-frame clones only, with some absent. There are fewer than 120,000 clones in the sample; over 85% occur only once, and 1% to 1.5% lies in the top ten. Trimming stripped 1 base from V and 1 base from J, with 11 bases between. This CDR3 region has 15 residues. Germline loops: CDR1 LGHNA, CDR2 YNFKEQ. This TCR was recovered from a human donor in good health. The sample was CD4+ T cells sorted from blood. This chain links TRBV4-2 with TRBJ2-7; D not certain. The DNA for the CDR3 is TGTGCCAGCAGCCAAGTTAATGGGTTTTCCTACGAGCAGTACTTC. This encodes CASSQVNGFSYEQYF.